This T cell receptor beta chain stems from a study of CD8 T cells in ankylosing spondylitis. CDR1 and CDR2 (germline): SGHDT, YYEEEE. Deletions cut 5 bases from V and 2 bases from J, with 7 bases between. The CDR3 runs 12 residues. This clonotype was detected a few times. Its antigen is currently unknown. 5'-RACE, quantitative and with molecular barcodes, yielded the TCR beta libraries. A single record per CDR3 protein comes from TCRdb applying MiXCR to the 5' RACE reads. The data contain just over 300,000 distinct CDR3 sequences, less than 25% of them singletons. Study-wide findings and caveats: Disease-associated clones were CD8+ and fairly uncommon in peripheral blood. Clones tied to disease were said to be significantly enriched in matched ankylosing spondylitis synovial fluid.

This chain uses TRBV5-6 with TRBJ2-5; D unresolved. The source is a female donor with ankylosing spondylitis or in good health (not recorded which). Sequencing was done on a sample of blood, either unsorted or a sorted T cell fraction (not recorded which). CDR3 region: CASRLGQETQYF. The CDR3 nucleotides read TGTGCCAGCAGGCTGGGGCAAGAGACCCAGTACTTC.